The 17 T cell receptor beta chains listed next were all sequenced from one sample in a study of blood T cell repertoires in COVID-19. The table came from immunoSEQ multiplex PCR; TCRdb's copy has only in-frame clones and leaves some out. This table has approximately 89,000 clones, more than 75% appearing once. Sequenced input: peripheral blood. These receptors all stem from a woman in her sixties or seventies with acute or convalescent COVID-19.

The rearrangement uses TRBV24-1 and TRBJ2-7; 12 bases align to TRBD2. The CDR3 sequence is 15 residues long. Germline V gene sequence: CDR1 KGHDR, CDR2 SFDVKD. Trimming took 4 bases from V and 1 from J; bases not matched to a gene: 1. In DNA form, the CDR3 reads TGTGCCACCAGTGAGGGACTAGCGGGTTCCTACGAGCAGTACGTC. Protein sequence: CATSEGLAGSYEQYV.

This chain joins TRBV7-2 and TRBJ2-1; TRBD2 aligns across 7 bases. Germline loops: CDR1 SGHTA, CDR2 FQGNSA. After removal of 5 bases from V and 7 bases from J, the junction contained 14 bases not matched to a gene. The CDR3 runs to 16 residues. CDR3 sequence: CASSPRSGRGWNEQFF. CDR3 bases: TGTGCCAGCAGCCCAAGAAGCGGGCGGGGGTGGAATGAGCAGTTCTTC.

The rearrangement joins TRBV11-2 to TRBJ1-1; a weak D match, TRBD1 (5 bases). Germline V gives CDR1 SGHAT, CDR2 FQNNGV. V was clipped by 5 bases and J by 0 bases, with 10 bases between them. The CDR3 contains 14 residues. CDR3 protein: CASSQGSLNTEAFF. The CDR3 bases are TGTGCCAGCAGCCAGGGCAGCTTGAACACTGAAGCTTTCTTT.

This chain uses TRBV6-6 with TRBJ2-2, with 8 positions matching TRBD2. The V and J ends lost 5 bases and 5 bases, in that order; junction bases with no gene match: 4. The CDR3 is 14 amino acids. Germline V gene sequence: CDR1 MNHNY, CDR2 SVGAGI (reference sequence). The CDR3 nucleotides read TGTGCCAGCAGTCTTACGGGAGGGACCGGGGAGCTGTTTTTT. It is translated as CASSLTGGTGELFF.

The chain carries TRBV27 and TRBJ1-1, with D uncertain. The germline V gene has CDR1 MNHEY and CDR2 SMNVEV (reference sequence). Trimming took 1 base from V and 4 from J, leaving 10 bases between them. CDR3 length equals 14 residues. CDR3 protein: CASSLFSPSTEAFF. The CDR3 DNA sequence: TGTGCCAGCAGTTTATTTAGCCCGAGCACTGAAGCTTTCTTT.

The sample holds a few counts of this clone. The chain combines TRBV6-5 with TRBJ1-1; D is undetermined. V lost 5 bases, J lost 0 bases, and 10 bases lay in between. From germline, CDR1 is MNHEY and CDR2 SVGAGI. The CDR3 spans 14 residues. The CDR3 loop is CASSTGPLNTEAFF. CDR3 nucleotides: TGTGCCAGCAGTACTGGGCCCTTGAACACTGAAGCTTTCTTT.

This clone was counted a single time. The chain combines TRBV11-3 with TRBJ2-1, with TRBD2 matching 11 bases. Germline V gene lookup returns CDR1 SGHNT and CDR2 YENEEA. This CDR3 spans 16 amino acids. The J segment lost 6 bases and the V segment lost 1 base, leaving 5 bases of the junction unmatched. CDR3 protein: CASSLALAGVGNEQFF. The CDR3 DNA reads as TGTGCCAGCAGCTTAGCACTAGCGGGAGTAGGCAATGAGCAGTTCTTC.

The V and J genes are TRBV7-2 and TRBJ2-6, with a tentative D call TRBD2 (6 bases). CDR3 size: 19 residues. Germline-derived CDR1 and CDR2 are SGHTA and FQGNSA. Trimming removed 5 bases at V and 0 bases at J, with 20 bases between. The CDR3 DNA reads as TGTGCCAGCAGCGTAGACCCCATAGCGGAGCCCTCTGGGGCCAACGTCCTGACTTTC. Protein product: CASSVDPIAEPSGANVLTF.

This rearrangement joins TRBV5-6 to TRBJ1-2, with D unresolved. The germline V gene has CDR1 SGHDT and CDR2 YYEEEE. V was cut by 1 base and J by 3 bases, with 13 bases left in between. The CDR3 runs 15 residues. CDR3 region: CASSLSRVSHYGYTF. CDR3 nucleotides: TGTGCCAGCAGCTTGTCCCGAGTTAGTCACTATGGCTACACCTTC.

The chain carries TRBV4-1 and TRBJ2-5; TRBD2 aligns across 7 bases. The CDR3 covers 15 residues. Unmatched junction bases numbered 6, after V lost 1 base and J lost 4 bases. Germline V gene sequence: CDR1 MGHRA, CDR2 YSYEKL. For the CDR3, the DNA is TGCGCCAGCAGCCAAGCCCTGACTAGCTTAGAGACCCAGTACTTC. It translates to CASSQALTSLETQYF.

The chain combines TRBV10-3 with TRBJ2-3, with 12 bases lining up with TRBD1. Unmatched junction bases numbered 9, after V lost 10 bases and J lost 4 bases. In germline, CDR1 is ENHRY, CDR2 SYGVKD. CDR3 length: 15 residues. The CDR3 spells CATHSGQGAADTQYF. The CDR3 DNA reads TGTGCCACGCACTCGGGACAGGGGGCTGCAGATACGCAGTATTTT.

The chain is built from TRBV28 and TRBJ1-2; tentative D call: TRBD1 (6 bases). V shed 7 bases and J shed 7 bases, with 13 bases lying between them. Per the germline V gene, CDR1 is MDHEN and CDR2 is SYDVKM. This CDR3 has 12 residues. The CDR3: CASITGTRGYTF. Here the CDR3 DNA reads TGTGCCAGCATTACAGGGACCCGTGGCTACACCTTC.

V usage is TRBV5-6 and J usage is TRBJ2-6; TRBD1 matches at 7 bases. Trimming removed 2 bases from V and 2 bases from J; junction bases left unmatched: 4. The CDR3 is made up of 16 amino acids. Germline CDR1 and CDR2: SGHDT and YYEEEE. CDR3 sequence reads: CASSFWTGPGANVLTF. The CDR3 nucleotides read TGTGCCAGCAGCTTTTGGACAGGCCCTGGGGCCAACGTCCTGACTTTC.

The chain uses TRBV18 and TRBJ2-3; 13 bases are a match to TRBD2. CDR1 and CDR2 (germline): KGHSH, LQKENI. The CDR3 is 15 residues long. J was trimmed by 4 bases and V by 2 bases; bases with no gene match: 0. CDR3 DNA: TGTGCCAGCTCACCAGGACTAGCGGGAGCAGATACGCAGTATTTT. Protein sequence: CASSPGLAGADTQYF.

The CDR3 DNA sequence: TGCGCCAGCAGTTTTCCGGGACAGGGATACGAGCAGTACGTC. It specifies CASSFPGQGYEQYV. The J gene is TRBJ2-7, the V gene TRBV5-1; 9 bases are a match to TRBD1. CDR1 is SGHRS, CDR2 YFSETQ, per germline. This CDR3 is built from 14 residues. V shed 5 bases, J shed 4 bases, and the junction held 7 bases outside the gene matches.

This rearrangement joins TRBV5-1 to TRBJ2-5, with a tentative D call TRBD2 (6 bases). Between the trimmed V and J ends, which lost 2 bases and 5 bases, there was a span of 16 bases. This CDR3 contains 15 residues. Germline CDR1 reads SGHRS; CDR2 reads YFSETQ. The CDR3 DNA reads as TGCGCCAGCAGCTTACTAGCTCCGCGTGGGGAGACCCAGTACTTC. Amino acid sequence: CASSLLAPRGETQYF. The full variable domain, completed using reference TRBV5-1 and TRBJ2-5, is KAGVTQTPRYLIKTRGQQVTLSCSPISGHRSVSWYQQTPGQGLQFLFEYFSETQRNKGNFPGRFSGRQFSNSRSEMNVSTLELGDSALYLCASSLLAPRGETQYFGPGTRLLVL.

This rearrangement joins TRBV18 to TRBJ1-4, with D tentatively TRBD1 (5 bases). Germline assignment: CDR1 KGHSH and CDR2 LQKENI. This CDR3 has 17 residues. Trimming pared 6 bases from V and 4 bases from J, leaving 21 bases between. CDR3 nucleotide sequence: TGTGCCAGCTCCGGCAAGGCGGCTCGGGGGAATAATGAAAAACTGTTTTTT. Translated: CASSGKAARGNNEKLFF.